This T cell receptor (beta chain) was recorded in a study of beta chain features in type 1 diabetes. Study-level background: Sorted cells, roughly 100,000,000 in number, were examined across all samples.

Naive, central memory, regulatory and stem cell-like memory cells within the CD4+ compartment were sorted using CD45RO/CCR7/CD25/CD127/CD95/CD27. Germline loops: CDR1 SNHLY, CDR2 FYNNEI. The junction had 10 bases not matched to a gene; V was cut back by 7 bases and J by 4 bases. CDR3 length: 15 amino acids. Of the isolated RNA, all was reverse transcribed, and so the sequenced material was expressed TCRB transcripts. The assay was immunoSEQ multiplex PCR, and TCRdb's table has in-frame clones only and misses some. The sample yields about 15,000 clones, around three quarters seen once. In regard to this clone: Antigen unknown.

Study outcomes and limitations: A PCR bias possibly favoring shorter templates would apply equally to patients and controls. All four CD4+ subsets of Type 1 diabetes patients contained TCRB CDR3s that were moderately but significantly shorter. A closer apparent resemblance between naive, central memory and Treg TCRB repertoires was seen in patients than in healthy donors.

The V and J genes are TRBV2 and TRBJ2-1, with 7 bases that match TRBD2. Material for sequencing was Tregs from blood. The TCR sequence derives from a man younger than 40 with type 1 diabetes. CDR3 DNA sequence: TGTGCCAGCAATGGGGGGGGACTTGGGTACAATGAGCAGTTCTTC. Translated: CASNGGGLGYNEQFF.